This TCR beta chain derives from a study of lymphopenia after photon versus proton radiotherapy. TCRdb keeps only in-frame clones here, not all; method: immunoSEQ multiplex PCR. The sample has roughly 58,000 clones, roughly 87% seen once. This sample comprised peripheral blood, obtained from a patient treated with proton-based radiotherapy. This clonotype was sampled from an elderly man with esophageal cancer.

CDR3 bases: TGTGCCAGCAGGACGGGGATTAGCAATCAGCCCCAGCATTTT. Its translation: CASRTGISNQPQHF. This chain joins TRBV11-3 and TRBJ1-5; D is undetermined. CDR1 and CDR2 from the germline V gene are SGHNT and YENEEA. V lost 6 bases and J 0 bases, leaving 9 bases between the germline ends. The CDR3 extends over 14 amino acids. The whole variable domain, remainder taken from reference TRBV11-3 and TRBJ1-5, is EAGVVQSPRYKIIEKKQPVAFWCNPISGHNTLYWYLQNLGQGPELLIRYENEEAVDDSQLPKDRFSAERLKGVDSTLKIQPAELGDSAVYLCASRTGISNQPQHFGDGTRLSIL.